This TCR beta chain was captured in a study of blood T cell repertoires in COVID-19. On the study more broadly: Acute-phase and convalescent COVID-19 samples originated in the United States, Italy and Spain.

Clones were read by immunoSEQ multiplex PCR, and TCRdb kept only the in-frame ones, dropping some. Among 450,000 or so clones listed, about 90% were seen once. Germline assignment: CDR1 SEHNR and CDR2 FQNEAQ (reference sequence). The CDR3 totals 17 residues. V trimming: 6 bases; J trimming: 3 bases; junction bases outside the gene matches: 11. V gene TRBV7-9 combines with J gene TRBJ1-4; TRBD1 agrees at 9 bases. Sequenced sample: peripheral blood. The receptor was isolated from a man younger than 35 with COVID-19, enrolled during active disease. CDR3 loop: CASSRTGGGRANEKLFF. CDR3 DNA: TGTGCCAGCAGTCGTACAGGGGGCGGTAGGGCTAATGAAAAACTGTTTTTT.